A selection of T cell receptor beta chains follows, all from one sample in a study of blood T cell repertoires in COVID-19. Assay used: immunoSEQ multiplex PCR; TCRdb lists only in-frame clones, some missing. The data show about 250,000 clones, more than 75% seen once. The specimen sequenced was peripheral blood. The receptors derive from a woman older than 75 with COVID-19, enrolled during active disease. The CDR3 runs from the conserved cysteine through the conserved F or W. The D gene is left open where the match is weak. Size is omitted from some rows. Given values are once, few, many or a class for expanded clones.

NA TRBJ1-6 15 TRBV5-1 TRBD1 TGCGCCAGCAGCTTAGATGACAGGGGCAGCTCACCCCTCCACTTT CASSLDDRGSSPLHF
NA TRBJ2-7 12 TRBV10-3 NA TGTGCCATCGCGACAGGAGCCGGGGAGCAGTACTTC CAIATGAGEQYF
NA TRBJ2-2 16 TRBV7-2 NA TGTGCCAGCAGCTTAGTTGCGAGGGTAAACCCCGGGGAGCTGTTTTTT CASSLVARVNPGELFF
NA TRBJ1-5 14 TRBV5-1 NA TGCGCCAGCAGCTTGGTGGCTGGCAATCAGCCCCAGCATTTT CASSLVAGNQPQHF
NA TRBJ2-6 18 TRBV7-8 NA TGTGCCAGCAGCTTAGAAGTGTTCGCGTCCTCTGGGGCCAACGTCCTGACTTTC CASSLEVFASSGANVLTF
NA TRBJ2-2 18 TRBV9 TRBD1 TGTGCCAGCAGCCGAGGACGGCAGACAGGGGGGAACACCGGGGAGCTGTTTTTT CASSRGRQTGGNTGELFF
NA TRBJ1-1 15 TRBV15 TRBD1 TGTGCCACCAGCAAAGGACAGGGGCGGAACACTGAAGCTTTCTTT CATSKGQGRNTEAFF
once TRBJ1-4 16 TRBV6-2/TRBV6-3 NA TGTGCCAGCAGTTTCGGACAGATGACAACTAATGAAAAACTGTTTTTT CASSFGQMTTNEKLFF
NA TRBJ2-7 15 TRBV7-9 TRBD1 TGTGCCAGCAGCCGCACCGGGACAGGGGTCCACGAGCAGTACTTC CASSRTGTGVHEQYF
NA TRBJ1-2 14 TRBV28 NA TGTGCCAGCAGACCCCAGGGGACGGCCTATGGCTACACCTTC CASRPQGTAYGYTF
few TRBJ1-2 15 TRBV3-1/TRBV3-2 NA TGTGCCAGCAGCCCAGTCCTAACTGGAGGATATGGCTACACCTTC CASSPVLTGGYGYTF
once TRBJ2-1 15 TRBV10-1 NA TGCGCCAGCAAACACAGTGAGGGGGGGCAGAATGAGCAGTTCTTC CASKHSEGGQNEQFF
NA TRBJ2-5 11 TRBV6-6 NA TGTGCCAGCAGTTCCCCCGGGACCCAGTACTTC CASSSPGTQYF
NA TRBJ2-3 15 TRBV7-2 NA TGTGCCAGCAGCTTAGTCCCGGGTTGGGCAGATACGCAGTATTTT CASSLVPGWADTQYF
NA TRBJ1-4 13 TRBV28 NA TGTGCCACAGACGGGGGAGCCCCTGAAAAACTGTTTTTT CATDGGAPEKLFF